The rows below give T cell receptor beta chains drawn from one sample of a study of blood T cell repertoires in COVID-19. The method was immunoSEQ multiplex PCR; TCRdb's version includes in-frame clones alone and lacks a portion of them. The sample shows 55,000 to 65,000 clones, about 85% of them seen only once. The specimen was peripheral blood. These receptors were taken from an elderly woman with acute or convalescent COVID-19. Each CDR3 is given with its conserved first and last residue. The D gene is left open where the match is weak. Where a row states a size, it is once, few, many or the class of an expanded clone; other rows omit it.

CDR3 length: 13
D gene: .
V gene: TRBV7-8
J gene: TRBJ2-5
clone size: .
CDR3 protein: CASSAGYQETQYF
CDR3 DNA: TGTGCCAGCAGCGCAGGGTACCAAGAGACCCAGTACTTC

CDR3 length: 11
D gene: TRBD1
V gene: TRBV6-6
J gene: TRBJ2-1
clone size: .
CDR3 protein: CAVQGAGEQFF
CDR3 DNA: TGTGCCGTCCAGGGGGCGGGAGAGCAGTTCTTC

CDR3 length: 16
D gene: .
V gene: TRBV27
J gene: TRBJ1-1
clone size: .
CDR3 protein: CASSSVRGGSVTEAFF
CDR3 DNA: TGTGCCAGCAGTTCCGTACGGGGGGGGTCGGTCACTGAAGCTTTCTTT

CDR3 length: 12
D gene: .
V gene: TRBV2
J gene: TRBJ1-1
clone size: .
CDR3 protein: CASTAENTEAFF
CDR3 DNA: TGTGCCAGCACGGCGGAGAACACTGAAGCTTTCTTT

CDR3 length: 15
D gene: TRBD1
V gene: TRBV6-1
J gene: TRBJ1-6
clone size: .
CDR3 protein: CASSLQGTYNSPLHF
CDR3 DNA: TGTGCCAGCAGCCTACAGGGGACCTATAATTCACCCCTCCACTTT

CDR3 length: 15
D gene: TRBD1
V gene: TRBV7-6
J gene: TRBJ2-7
clone size: .
CDR3 protein: CASSLRDRGRYEQYF
CDR3 DNA: TGTGCCAGCAGCTTGAGGGACAGGGGGCGGTACGAGCAGTACTTC

CDR3 length: 16
D gene: TRBD1
V gene: TRBV15
J gene: TRBJ1-1
clone size: .
CDR3 protein: CATSRDIGNRGGEAFF
CDR3 DNA: TGTGCCACCAGCAGAGATATAGGGAACAGGGGAGGTGAAGCTTTCTTT

CDR3 length: 12
D gene: .
V gene: TRBV5-5
J gene: TRBJ1-2
clone size: .
CDR3 protein: CASSHPDLSYTF
CDR3 DNA: TGTGCCAGCAGCCACCCGGACTTAAGCTACACCTTC

CDR3 length: 16
D gene: .
V gene: TRBV27
J gene: TRBJ2-1
clone size: .
CDR3 protein: CASSLSAGLSYNEQFF
CDR3 DNA: TGTGCCAGCAGTTTATCGGCGGGTCTCTCCTACAATGAGCAGTTCTTC

CDR3 length: 14
D gene: .
V gene: TRBV6-5
J gene: TRBJ1-1
clone size: .
CDR3 protein: CASSLRTMNTEAFF
CDR3 DNA: TGTGCCAGCAGTCTCAGGACTATGAACACTGAAGCTTTCTTT

CDR3 length: 13
D gene: .
V gene: TRBV6-5
J gene: TRBJ2-3
clone size: .
CDR3 protein: CASRQTDTDTQYF
CDR3 DNA: TGTGCCAGCAGACAGACAGACACAGATACGCAGTATTTT

CDR3 length: 14
D gene: TRBD2
V gene: TRBV19
J gene: TRBJ2-3
clone size: .
CDR3 protein: CASSATSGGDTQYF
CDR3 DNA: TGTGCCAGTAGTGCAACTAGCGGGGGAGATACGCAGTATTTT

CDR3 length: 15
D gene: TRBD2
V gene: TRBV2
J gene: TRBJ2-2
clone size: .
CDR3 protein: CASSAQRGNTGELFF
CDR3 DNA: TGTGCCAGCAGTGCCCAGCGGGGTAACACCGGGGAGCTGTTTTTT

CDR3 length: 10
D gene: .
V gene: TRBV20-1
J gene: TRBJ2-5
clone size: .
CDR3 protein: CSASIETQYF
CDR3 DNA: TGCAGTGCTAGCATAGAGACCCAGTACTTC

CDR3 length: 18
D gene: TRBD1
V gene: TRBV19
J gene: TRBJ2-3
clone size: .
CDR3 protein: CASSDRGQGAAPGDTQYF
CDR3 DNA: TGTGCCAGTAGTGACCGGGGACAGGGGGCGGCCCCTGGGGATACGCAGTATTTT

CDR3 length: 12
D gene: TRBD1
V gene: TRBV6-5
J gene: TRBJ1-2
clone size: .
CDR3 protein: CASRTGTYGYTF
CDR3 DNA: TGTGCCAGCAGGACAGGGACCTATGGCTACACCTTC

CDR3 length: 15
D gene: TRBD1
V gene: TRBV24-1
J gene: TRBJ2-5
clone size: .
CDR3 protein: CATSQGQGIKETQYF
CDR3 DNA: TGTGCCACCAGCCAAGGACAGGGTATTAAAGAGACCCAGTACTTC

CDR3 length: 16
D gene: TRBD2
V gene: TRBV19
J gene: TRBJ2-2
clone size: .
CDR3 protein: CASSIHPSGATGELFF
CDR3 DNA: TGTGCCAGTAGTATCCACCCTAGCGGGGCTACCGGGGAGCTGTTTTTT

CDR3 length: 13
D gene: .
V gene: TRBV12-3/TRBV12-4
J gene: TRBJ1-1
clone size: few
CDR3 protein: CATTSGGNTEAFF
CDR3 DNA: TGTGCCACAACAAGCGGGGGTAACACTGAAGCTTTCTTT

CDR3 length: 14
D gene: TRBD1
V gene: TRBV7-9
J gene: TRBJ1-1
clone size: .
CDR3 protein: CAFGGGLLNTEAFF
CDR3 DNA: TGTGCCTTCGGAGGGGGCCTATTGAACACTGAAGCTTTCTTT

CDR3 length: 15
D gene: .
V gene: TRBV7-2
J gene: TRBJ1-5
clone size: .
CDR3 protein: CASSRQVDSNQPQHF
CDR3 DNA: TGTGCCAGCAGCCGTCAGGTGGATAGCAATCAGCCCCAGCATTTT

CDR3 length: 19
D gene: .
V gene: TRBV21-1
J gene: TRBJ1-1
clone size: .
CDR3 protein: CASSKGLFRTTPSNTEAFF
CDR3 DNA: TGTGCCAGCAGCAAAGGGCTTTTCCGGACAACCCCTTCGAACACTGAAGCTTTCTTT

CDR3 length: 14
D gene: .
V gene: TRBV19
J gene: TRBJ2-7
clone size: .
CDR3 protein: CASGIGTSPYEQYF
CDR3 DNA: TGTGCCAGTGGCATAGGGACTTCACCCTACGAGCAGTACTTC

CDR3 length: 16
D gene: TRBD1
V gene: TRBV2
J gene: TRBJ2-7
clone size: few
CDR3 protein: CASSVTPRTGVYEQYF
CDR3 DNA: TGTGCCAGCAGTGTAACCCCAAGGACAGGGGTGTACGAGCAGTACTTC

CDR3 length: 17
D gene: TRBD1
V gene: TRBV18
J gene: TRBJ1-5
clone size: .
CDR3 protein: CASSPPLWQGAWQPQHF
CDR3 DNA: TGTGCCAGCTCACCACCGCTCTGGCAGGGGGCTTGGCAGCCCCAGCATTTT

CDR3 length: 15
D gene: TRBD1
V gene: TRBV25-1
J gene: TRBJ1-1
clone size: few
CDR3 protein: CASSAQGARGGRAFF
CDR3 DNA: TGTGCCAGCAGTGCACAGGGGGCGCGCGGGGGGAGAGCTTTCTTT

CDR3 length: 15
D gene: .
V gene: TRBV27
J gene: TRBJ2-1
clone size: .
CDR3 protein: CASKRQESSYNEQFF
CDR3 DNA: TGTGCCAGCAAACGACAGGAGAGCTCCTACAATGAGCAGTTCTTC

CDR3 length: 13
D gene: .
V gene: TRBV6-1
J gene: TRBJ1-1
clone size: .
CDR3 protein: CASSEARGGAAFF
CDR3 DNA: TGTGCCAGCAGTGAAGCGAGGGGAGGTGCGGCTTTCTTT

CDR3 length: 14
D gene: .
V gene: TRBV5-1
J gene: TRBJ1-2
clone size: .
CDR3 protein: CASSLGSQNYGYTF
CDR3 DNA: TGCGCCAGCAGCTTGGGGTCCCAGAACTATGGCTACACCTTC

CDR3 length: 15
D gene: .
V gene: TRBV28
J gene: TRBJ1-2
clone size: .
CDR3 protein: CASSSEGIAFAGYTF
CDR3 DNA: TGTGCCAGCAGTTCAGAGGGTATCGCCTTTGCTGGCTACACCTTC

CDR3 length: 13
D gene: .
V gene: TRBV29-1
J gene: TRBJ1-5
clone size: .
CDR3 protein: CSVAGGARQPQHF
CDR3 DNA: TGCAGCGTTGCGGGGGGCGCCAGGCAGCCTCAGCATTTT

CDR3 length: 15
D gene: .
V gene: TRBV24-1
J gene: TRBJ1-4
clone size: .
CDR3 protein: CATRQAPETNEKLFF
CDR3 DNA: TGTGCCACCAGACAGGCACCAGAAACTAATGAAAAACTGTTTTTT

CDR3 length: 13
D gene: .
V gene: TRBV30
J gene: TRBJ1-2
clone size: once
CDR3 protein: CAWETGFRYGYTF
CDR3 DNA: TGTGCCTGGGAAACCGGGTTCCGCTATGGCTACACCTTC

CDR3 length: 14
D gene: .
V gene: TRBV28
J gene: TRBJ2-5
clone size: .
CDR3 protein: CASSPTGYQETQYF
CDR3 DNA: TGTGCCAGCAGTCCCACAGGGTACCAAGAGACCCAGTACTTC

CDR3 length: 13
D gene: .
V gene: TRBV12-5
J gene: TRBJ2-5
clone size: .
CDR3 protein: CASGFGRPETQYF
CDR3 DNA: TGTGCTAGTGGTTTCGGCAGGCCGGAGACCCAGTACTTC

CDR3 length: 12
D gene: .
V gene: TRBV6-6
J gene: TRBJ2-1
clone size: .
CDR3 protein: CASSLRDNEQFF
CDR3 DNA: TGTGCCAGCAGTTTGAGGGACAATGAGCAGTTCTTC

CDR3 length: 15
D gene: TRBD1
V gene: TRBV7-9
J gene: TRBJ1-1
clone size: once
CDR3 protein: CASSLDAGGDTEAFF
CDR3 DNA: TGTGCCAGCAGCTTAGATGCAGGGGGTGACACTGAAGCTTTCTTT

CDR3 length: 13
D gene: .
V gene: TRBV6-6
J gene: TRBJ1-6
clone size: once
CDR3 protein: CASGQNANSPLHF
CDR3 DNA: TGTGCCAGCGGTCAGAATGCGAATTCACCCCTCCACTTT

CDR3 length: 16
D gene: TRBD2
V gene: TRBV18
J gene: TRBJ2-3
clone size: .
CDR3 protein: CASSPEARGGTDTQYF
CDR3 DNA: TGTGCCAGCTCACCAGAGGCGCGGGGGGGCACAGATACGCAGTATTTT

CDR3 length: 15
D gene: .
V gene: TRBV30
J gene: TRBJ2-7
clone size: .
CDR3 protein: CAWSVPEQGSYEQYF
CDR3 DNA: TGTGCCTGGAGTGTACCTGAACAGGGCTCCTACGAGCAGTACTTC

CDR3 length: 19
D gene: .
V gene: TRBV4-3
J gene: TRBJ1-6
clone size: .
CDR3 protein: CASSQDWTGLSSYNSPLHF
CDR3 DNA: TGCGCCAGCAGCCAAGATTGGACTGGACTAAGCTCCTATAATTCACCCCTCCACTTT

CDR3 length: 17
D gene: TRBD1
V gene: TRBV30
J gene: TRBJ1-1
clone size: .
CDR3 protein: CAWSVLAGGLGNTEAFF
CDR3 DNA: TGTGCCTGGAGTGTACTGGCAGGGGGGCTCGGGAACACTGAAGCTTTCTTT

CDR3 length: 14
D gene: TRBD2
V gene: TRBV28
J gene: TRBJ2-7
clone size: .
CDR3 protein: CASRASGSFYEQYF
CDR3 DNA: TGTGCCAGCAGGGCTAGCGGGAGCTTTTACGAGCAGTACTTC

CDR3 length: 16
D gene: .
V gene: TRBV7-2
J gene: TRBJ1-1
clone size: .
CDR3 protein: CASSSTLSGVYTEAFF
CDR3 DNA: TGTGCCAGCAGCTCTACCCTATCGGGGGTTTACACTGAAGCTTTCTTT

CDR3 length: 14
D gene: .
V gene: TRBV4-2
J gene: TRBJ1-5
clone size: .
CDR3 protein: CASSRTGSNQPQHF
CDR3 DNA: TGTGCCAGCAGCCGTACAGGGAGCAATCAGCCCCAGCATTTT

CDR3 length: 15
D gene: .
V gene: TRBV6-5
J gene: TRBJ1-5
clone size: .
CDR3 protein: CASSPQGSLDQPQHF
CDR3 DNA: TGTGCCAGCAGTCCTCAGGGTAGCCTGGATCAGCCCCAGCATTTT

CDR3 length: 15
D gene: TRBD2
V gene: TRBV30
J gene: TRBJ2-1
clone size: .
CDR3 protein: CAHSHGAGIYNEQFF
CDR3 DNA: TGTGCCCACTCCCATGGAGCGGGGATATACAATGAGCAGTTCTTC

CDR3 length: 16
D gene: TRBD2
V gene: TRBV3-1/TRBV3-2
J gene: TRBJ2-3
clone size: .
CDR3 protein: CASSLRTSGRTDTQYF
CDR3 DNA: TGTGCCAGCAGCCTCCGGACTAGCGGGAGGACAGATACGCAGTATTTT

CDR3 length: 18
D gene: TRBD2
V gene: TRBV5-1
J gene: TRBJ2-1
clone size: .
CDR3 protein: CASSRDLAGAGTYNEQFF
CDR3 DNA: TGCGCCAGCAGCCGAGATCTAGCGGGGGCCGGGACGTACAATGAGCAGTTCTTC

CDR3 length: 17
D gene: TRBD1
V gene: TRBV3-1/TRBV3-2
J gene: TRBJ2-7
clone size: .
CDR3 protein: CASSQGTGTGGRYEQYF
CDR3 DNA: TGTGCCAGCAGCCAAGGGACCGGGACAGGGGGACGCTACGAGCAGTACTTC

CDR3 length: 13
D gene: .
V gene: TRBV19
J gene: TRBJ2-7
clone size: once
CDR3 protein: CASSITQGGEQYF
CDR3 DNA: TGTGCCAGTAGTATTACCCAGGGTGGCGAGCAGTACTTC

CDR3 length: 18
D gene: TRBD2
V gene: TRBV7-2
J gene: TRBJ2-2
clone size: .
CDR3 protein: CASMKGSGGLPGTGELFF
CDR3 DNA: TGTGCCAGCATGAAAGGGAGCGGGGGACTACCCGGCACCGGGGAGCTGTTTTTT

CDR3 length: 15
D gene: .
V gene: TRBV14
J gene: TRBJ1-1
clone size: .
CDR3 protein: CASSQDLVPGTEAFF
CDR3 DNA: TGTGCCAGCAGCCAAGATCTTGTCCCGGGGACTGAAGCTTTCTTT

CDR3 length: 15
D gene: TRBD1
V gene: TRBV6-5
J gene: TRBJ1-6
clone size: .
CDR3 protein: CASSSTPGQGIPLHF
CDR3 DNA: TGTGCCAGCAGTTCCACCCCGGGACAGGGGATCCCCCTCCACTTT

CDR3 length: 13
D gene: TRBD2
V gene: TRBV14
J gene: TRBJ2-1
clone size: .
CDR3 protein: CASSQSRGGEQFF
CDR3 DNA: TGTGCCAGCAGCCAATCGAGGGGAGGGGAGCAGTTCTTC

CDR3 length: 15
D gene: .
V gene: TRBV5-1
J gene: TRBJ1-6
clone size: .
CDR3 protein: CASSLETTGNSPLHF
CDR3 DNA: TGCGCCAGCAGCTTGGAGACGACGGGGAATTCACCCCTCCACTTT

CDR3 length: 16
D gene: TRBD1
V gene: TRBV19
J gene: TRBJ1-2
clone size: .
CDR3 protein: CASSGLSGDRDYGYTF
CDR3 DNA: TGTGCCAGTAGCGGCCTCTCGGGTGACAGGGACTATGGCTACACCTTC

CDR3 length: 13
D gene: .
V gene: TRBV7-8
J gene: TRBJ2-7
clone size: few
CDR3 protein: CASSLELPYEQYF
CDR3 DNA: TGTGCCAGCAGCTTAGAACTACCCTACGAGCAGTACTTC